Described below is a single T cell receptor beta chain sequence and its context. Its antigen is undetermined. Both iRepertoire HTBI primers and Arm-PCR of CDR3 regions were used to build the TCR beta libraries. As originally analysed: Samples revealed 60 to 70 TRBV and 14 TRBJ segments. TCRdb reprocessed the multiplex PCR reads with MiXCR, giving one entry per CDR3 protein. In this record, the V and J calls reflect TCRdb's handling and not the investigators' own analysis. The sample lists 500,000 to 800,000 distinct CDR3 sequences, about 30% seen once, with 35% to 55% in the top ten. This sample was taken from a study of regulatory T cells in long-lasting Graves disease. Study at large: It was over 5 years of antithyroid drugs, with positive TSH receptor antibodies, that meant persistent Graves' disease. Study-wide results and caveats: TRBV28 was favored in persistent disease, as were TRBJ1-2 and TRBJ2-5. Newly diagnosed patients shared approximately 1,000 public clonotypes; persistent patients shared some 2,700.

This CDR3 has 14 residues. Per the germline V gene, CDR1 is MDHEN and CDR2 is SYDVKM. The V and J ends lost 3 bases and 3 bases, in that order; junction bases with no gene match: 5. Time point defined: persistent/refractory GD, antithyroid drugs over 5 years with positive TRAb. Making the TCR library involved RNA that had been extracted from PBMCs. The source is a female donor with Graves disease. This specimen was peripheral blood mononuclear cells (PBMCs), taken when the disease was refractory, from a patient treated with antithyroid drugs. The genes are TRBV28 and TRBJ2-7; 7 bases are shared with TRBD1. The CDR3 bases are TGTGCCAGCAGTTTGAGGGACAGCCACTACGAGCAGTACTTC. It is translated as CASSLRDSHYEQYF.